This T cell receptor beta chain was captured by sequencing in a study of CD8+ T cells in alopecia areata. Points from the study as a whole: An increase in clonality over normal scalp was evident in lesional scalp, especially alopecia totalis/universalis. Expanded CD8+ clones among the top 100, as well as scalp clonality, were significantly decreased by tofacitinib.

This CDR3 has 13 residues. With 4 bases removed from V and 8 bases from J, the gap between germline ends came to 15 bases. Germline lookup yields CDR1 SQVTM and CDR2 ANQGSEA. Reverse transcribed after extraction, RNA yielded cDNA as the sequencing template. The repertoire was sequenced with immunoSEQ multiplex PCR; TCRdb's copy has only in-frame clones and lacks some. The table has approximately 200,000 clones, around 60% seen once. In regard to this clone: Its antigen is not identified.

Treatment described: oral pan-JAK inhibitor, 5-10 mg twice daily. Specimens obtained from alopecia areata patients comprised lesional scalp punch biopsies and peripheral blood. The rearrangement links TRBV29-1 to TRBJ2-1; D remains ambiguous. This clonotype was obtained from a human donor with alopecia areata. The input for sequencing was CD4+ T cells sorted from blood, taken at week 4, from a patient treated with tofacitinib. DNA of the CDR3: TGCAGCGTTGTATCAGCGATTCTTCATGAGCAGTTCTTC. Translated: CSVVSAILHEQFF.